One and the same sample provided the 19 T cell receptor beta chains below, sequenced in a study of blood T cell repertoires in COVID-19 (dated by TCRdb to 2020 to 2021). The library was prepared using the immunoSEQ multiplex PCR assay. This is the immuneACCESS table as TCRdb keeps it, with only in-frame sequences that have V and J called. A part of the clones is gone; compared with another copy, unresolved V genes explain less than half, and the rest is unexplained. Counted in this sample were around 76,000 clones; 80% of them appeared once. The top ten hold roughly 13% of the sample. Specimen: peripheral blood. The receptors originated from a man aged 45-60 years with COVID-19, enrolled during active disease.

The chain employs TRBV11-3 and TRBJ2-2, with D possibly matching TRBD1 (5 bases). This CDR3 region has 14 residues. Looked up from germline, CDR1 is SGHNT and CDR2 is YENEEA. V lost 5 bases to trimming and J lost 4 bases, with 11 bases between them. The DNA for the CDR3 is TGTGCCAGCAGCCCCCAGGGCGTCACCGGGGAGCTGTTTTTT. This translates into CASSPQGVTGELFF. The entire variable domain, with the rest obtained from reference TRBV11-3 and TRBJ2-2, is as follows: EAGVVQSPRYKIIEKKQPVAFWCNPISGHNTLYWYLQNLGQGPELLIRYENEEAVDDSQLPKDRFSAERLKGVDSTLKIQPAELGDSAVYLCASSPQGVTGELFFGEGSRLTVL.

This rearrangement joins TRBV21-1 to TRBJ1-6. TRBV21-1 has pseudogene status. The CDR3 is made up of 17 amino acids. The CDR3 is CASSHDCTSNVDSPLHF. As DNA, the CDR3 is TGTGCCAGCAGCCACGACTGCACCTCAAATGTGGATTCACCCCTCCACTTT.

The rearrangement uses TRBV3-1 (or the pseudogene TRBV3-2) and TRBJ2-7; 13 bases fit TRBD2. The CDR3 is 15 residues long. The V segment lost 4 bases and the J segment 2 bases; nucleotides outside the gene matches: 2. Germline CDR1 is LGHDT and CDR2 is YNNKEL (reference sequence). The CDR3 nucleotides are TGTGCCAGCAGCCTTACTAGCGGGAGGGCCTACGAGCAGTACTTC. It specifies CASSLTSGRAYEQYF.

The gene calls are TRBV7-6 and TRBJ2-1; the match to TRBD2 covers 15 bases. V gave up 5 bases and J gave up 8 bases; unmatched junction bases: 7. Germline-derived CDR1 and CDR2 are SGHVS and FNYEAQ. The CDR3 contains 16 residues. The CDR3 region is CASSVGLAGGFDEQFF. CDR3 coding DNA: TGTGCCAGCAGCGTGGGACTAGCGGGAGGTTTTGATGAGCAGTTCTTC.

The chain is built from TRBV30 and TRBJ2-1; 9 bases match TRBD2. In germline, CDR1 is GTSNPN, CDR2 SVGIG (reference sequence). The CDR3 has 14 amino acids. The CDR3 protein is CASTGTSLYNEQFF. The CDR3 region has the DNA TGTGCAAGTACCGGGACTAGCCTTTACAATGAGCAGTTCTTC.

The count of this clone is one. This sequence joins TRBV5-1 and TRBJ1-4; no firm D call. This CDR3 spans 14 amino acids. V gave up 6 bases and J gave up 5 bases, with 14 bases separating them. Germline CDR1 reads SGHRS; CDR2 reads YFSETQ. In nucleotides, the CDR3 is TGCGCCAGCACCGTCGGAGGCCGGAATGAAAAACTGTTTTTT. Translation: CASTVGGRNEKLFF.

The chain has TRBV28 and TRBJ2-5; D is unresolved. This CDR3 has 13 amino acids. Trimming left V 4 bases short and J 4 bases short, with 10 bases between. Germline loops: CDR1 MDHEN, CDR2 SYDVKM. CDR3 nucleotide sequence: TGTGCCAGCAGTTCATTGACACCAGAGACCCAGTACTTC. The encoded protein is CASSSLTPETQYF.

J is TRBJ2-3 and V is TRBV23-1, with D perhaps TRBD2 (5 bases). TRBV23-1 has ORF status, its function being uncertain. This CDR3 comprises 17 residues. V was shortened by 0 bases and J by 1 base, with 14 bases between the two germline ends. This CDR3 reads CASSQSSGIKGTDTQYF. CDR3 coding DNA: TGCGCCAGCAGTCAATCGTCGGGGATAAAGGGCACAGATACGCAGTATTTT.

This clone was picked up a small number of times. This sequence joins TRBV5-1 and TRBJ2-7; 8 bases line up with TRBD1. CDR1 SGHRS and CDR2 YFSETQ come from the germline V gene. The V gene end was trimmed by 4 bases and the J gene end by 5 bases; junction bases not matched to a gene: 8. The CDR3 contains 14 residues. The CDR3 bases are TGCGCCAGCAGCCGTGGACAGGGCATCAACGAGCAGTACTTC. It is translated as CASSRGQGINEQYF.

The V and J genes are TRBV5-4 and TRBJ2-5, with 12 bases that match TRBD2. Germline lookup yields CDR1 SGHNT and CDR2 YYREEE (reference sequence). The V and J ends lost 5 bases and 3 bases, in that order; junction bases with no gene match: 8. CDR3 size: 16 residues. CDR3 sequence (DNA): TGTGCCAGCAGTTCAGGACTAGCGGGAATAGAAGAGACCCAGTACTTC. It translates to CASSSGLAGIEETQYF.

This chain connects TRBV18 to TRBJ2-7, with 10 bases matching TRBD1. Losses at the gene ends were 2 bases for V and 7 bases for J; bases not matched to a gene: 8. This CDR3 contains 15 residues. In germline, CDR1 is KGHSH, CDR2 LQKENI. The CDR3 here is CASSPVGDRGREQYF. The CDR3 DNA is TGTGCCAGCTCACCAGTGGGGGACAGGGGTCGTGAGCAGTACTTC.

This clone appeared a single time. The chain employs TRBV7-2 and TRBJ2-3, with D possibly being TRBD1 (7 bases). The CDR3 extends over 16 amino acids. V was pared by 4 bases and J by 3 bases, with 17 bases between. CDR1 and CDR2 from the germline V gene are SGHTA and FQGNSA. The CDR3 reads CASSSQGGWGTDTQYF. CDR3 nucleotides: TGTGCCAGCAGCTCCCAGGGGGGATGGGGAACAGATACGCAGTATTTT.

The chain links TRBV5-4 to TRBJ1-1; no definite D call. The CDR3 is made up of 14 amino acids. Germline loops: CDR1 SGHNT, CDR2 YYREEE (reference sequence). Trimming left V 0 bases short and J 1 base short, with 7 bases between. Here the CDR3 DNA reads TGTGCCAGCAGCTTGGAGGCGGCGAACACTGAAGCTTTCTTT. Translated: CASSLEAANTEAFF.

As to this clone: The junction departs from germline at one end; a sequencing error may be responsible. This same CDR3 is encoded by further DNA sequences in the sample. The chain has TRBV28 and TRBJ2-2, with 9 nucleotides matching TRBD2. The CDR3 spans 19 residues. CDR1 is MDHEN, CDR2 SYDVKM, per germline. The CDR3: CASSLSGSGSTLDTGELFF. The CDR3 coding sequence is TGTGCTAGCAGTTTATCGGGTAGCGGGAGCACCTTGGACACCGGGGAGCTGTTTTTT. Full variable domain (missing parts from reference TRBV28 and TRBJ2-2): DVKVTQSSRYLVKRTGEKVFLECVQDMDHENMFWYRQDPGLGLRLIYFSYDVKMKEKGDIPEGYSVSREKKERFSLILESASTNQTSMYLCASSLSGSGSTLDTGELFFGEGSRLTVL.

The V call is TRBV7-3, the J call TRBJ2-7; 7 nucleotides align to TRBD1. The length of the CDR3 is 16 residues. The germline CDR1 and CDR2 sequences are SGHTA and FQGTGA. V trimming: 5 bases; J trimming: 4 bases; junction bases outside the gene matches: 14. CDR3 residues: CASSHDALTGIYEQYF. The CDR3 DNA reads as TGTGCCAGCAGCCACGACGCCTTGACAGGGATTTACGAGCAGTACTTC.

The rearrangement joins TRBV18 to TRBJ2-4, with 10 bases identical to TRBD1. After removal of 0 bases from V and 6 bases from J, the junction contained 5 bases not matched to a gene. This CDR3 region has 16 residues. CDR1 and CDR2 (germline): KGHSH, LQKENI. In DNA, the CDR3 is TGTGCCAGCTCACCACCCCAGGGACAGGGGATAAACATTCAGTACTTC. Its translation is CASSPPQGQGINIQYF.

This chain connects TRBV28 to TRBJ2-7; 7 nucleotides match TRBD2. The germline CDR1 and CDR2 sequences are MDHEN and SYDVKM. Trimming cost V 5 bases and J 9 bases; bases outside gene matches: 10. CDR3 length: 13 residues. The CDR3 nucleotides are TGTGCCAGCAGTAAACTGACTAGCCCCTCGCAGTACTTC. Translated, it gives CASSKLTSPSQYF.

The chain links TRBV24-1 to TRBJ2-2; 10 positions match TRBD1. The CDR3 has 16 amino acids. Germline V CDR1 and CDR2: KGHDR, SFDVKD. The V and J ends lost 3 bases and 7 bases, in that order; junction bases with no gene match: 7. CDR3 amino acids: CATSDPLTGGSGELFF. CDR3 coding DNA: TGTGCCACCAGTGATCCTCTGACAGGGGGCAGCGGGGAGCTGTTTTTT.

A single count supports this clone. V usage is TRBV5-1 and J usage is TRBJ2-5; TRBD2 might be the D (6 bases). V gave up 0 bases and J gave up 3 bases, with 12 bases separating them. CDR1 is SGHRS, CDR2 YFSETQ, per germline. The CDR3 runs 15 residues. The CDR3 loop reads CASSLAGGFKETQYF. As DNA, the CDR3 is TGCGCCAGCAGCTTGGCCGGGGGTTTTAAAGAGACCCAGTACTTC.